These T cell receptor beta chains were read from a single sample in a study of T-cell memory formation after mild COVID-19. MiXCR was run by TCRdb on the 5' RACE reads, yielding one entry per CDR3 protein. Among around 370,000 distinct CDR3 sequences listed, more than 20% were seen once. Material: PBMCs or a T cell subset sorted from them (not recorded which). The source is an adult woman who had mild COVID-19 (a few samples of this study predate the infection). Cell type and time point are not known. The CDR3 runs from the conserved cysteine through the conserved F or W. The D gene is left open where the match is weak. Size values are once, few and many counts, or a class for expanded clones, and some rows have none.

>TRBJ2-2|TRBD1|few|TRBV5-1
CASSRFDRANTGELFF
TGCGCCAGCAGCCGGTTCGACAGGGCGAACACCGGGGAGCTGTTTTTT
>TRBJ2-5|TRBD2|few|TRBV5-1
CASSSGDTSGQETQYF
TGCGCCAGCAGCTCAGGCGATACTAGCGGCCAAGAGACCCAGTACTTC
>TRBJ2-3|TRBD2|-|TRBV4-3
CASSRSPALAGEQGDTQYF
TGCGCCAGCAGCCGTTCGCCGGCACTAGCGGGCGAACAGGGAGATACGCAGTATTTT
>TRBJ1-4|TRBD1|once|TRBV4-3
CASSQDPGTGDNEKLFF
TGCGCCAGCAGCCAAGATCCCGGGACAGGAGATAATGAAAAACTGTTTTTT
>TRBJ1-5|-|few|TRBV2
CASSEGGEWQPQHF
TGTGCCAGCAGTGAAGGGGGGGAGTGGCAGCCCCAGCATTTT
>TRBJ1-2|-|-|TRBV12-3/TRBV12-4
CASSAGLFVFGYTF
TGTGCCAGCAGTGCCGGGTTGTTCGTTTTTGGCTACACCTTC
>TRBJ1-5|TRBD1|-|TRBV2
CASSVRQGSNQPQHF
TGTGCCAGCAGTGTTCGACAGGGGAGCAATCAGCCCCAGCATTTT
>TRBJ2-4|TRBD2|few|TRBV6-6
CASSYPTSTRGGNIQYF
TGTGCCAGCAGTTACCCTACTAGCACACGGGGGGGAAACATTCAGTACTTC
>TRBJ2-2|-|few|TRBV5-6
CASSLIELGSRTGELFF
TGTGCCAGCAGCTTAATCGAACTAGGATCGCGCACCGGGGAGCTGTTTTTT
>TRBJ1-1|-|-|TRBV19
CASSRDGPPGTEAFF
TGTGCCAGTAGTAGGGATGGACCCCCGGGCACTGAAGCTTTCTTT
>TRBJ2-7|-|few|TRBV7-9
CASGDGYEQYF
TGTGCCAGCGGGGACGGCTACGAGCAGTACTTC
>TRBJ2-5|-|-|TRBV7-2
CASSRSRETQYF
TGTGCCAGCAGCCGAAGTAGGGAGACCCAGTACTTC